The source of this T cell receptor (beta chain) is a study of control samples from healthy donors and cancer patients. Germline CDR1 is ENHRY and CDR2 is SYGVKD. V dropped 3 bases and J dropped 6 bases, with 8 bases sitting between them. This CDR3 spans 13 amino acids. Profiled with immunoSEQ multiplex PCR; TCRdb holds only in-frame clones, not every one. The data hold around 63,000 clones, with more than 75% observed a single time. In the case of this clone: Other DNA sequences in this specimen translate into the identical CDR3.

The TCR sequence derives from a woman between 45 and 65 years old with head and neck cancer. The sequenced sample was PBMCs. The chain couples TRBV10-3 to TRBJ2-2; tentatively, D is TRBD1 (5 bases). The CDR3 DNA sequence: TGTGCCATCAGTGACAGGGCAGCCGGGGAGCTGTTTTTT. Its translation: CAISDRAAGELFF.